Shown below are 7 T cell receptor beta chains from a single sample sequenced in a study of shared clonotypes between healthy human individuals. The protocol was immunoSEQ multiplex PCR, while the TCRdb copy is restricted to in-frame clones and leaves out a portion. The sample records roughly 2.5 million clones, approximately 92% being singletons. Material: naive CD4+ T cells sorted from blood. Subset: CD45RA+ positively selected. Source of these receptors: a man between 18 and 29 years old in good health.

In nucleotides, the CDR3 is TGTGCCATCATGGGGACTAGCGGATACAATGAGCAGTTCTTC. It is translated as CAIMGTSGYNEQFF. The genes are TRBV10-3 and TRBJ2-1; 11 bases match TRBD2. Losses at the gene ends were 7 bases for V and 4 bases for J; bases not matched to a gene: 3. Per germline, CDR1 ENHRY and CDR2 SYGVKD. The CDR3 extends over 14 amino acids.

This sequence joins TRBV11-2 and TRBJ2-7, with 7 bases fitting TRBD1. The CDR3 consists of 15 residues. Looked up from germline, CDR1 is SGHAT and CDR2 is FQNNGV. With V trimmed by 4 bases and J by 2 bases, 8 bases remained unmatched. The CDR3 nucleotides are TGTGCCAGCAGCTCGATCAGGGGGAGTCCCTACGAGCAGTACTTC. Protein: CASSSIRGSPYEQYF.

In this sample, this clone turned up once. The rearrangement uses TRBV30 and TRBJ2-5, with D hard to call. The CDR3 covers 14 residues. Germline lookup yields CDR1 GTSNPN and CDR2 SVGIG (reference sequence). V was clipped by 4 bases and J by 2 bases, with 14 bases between them. CDR3 DNA sequence: TGTGCCTGGATGGGGTCCTTCAGGCAAGAGACCCAGTACTTC. This translates into CAWMGSFRQETQYF. The full variable domain, completed using reference TRBV30 and TRBJ2-5, is SQTIHQWPATLVQPVGSPLSLECTVEGTSNPNLYWYRQAAGRGLQLLFYSVGIGQISSEVPQNLSASRPQDRQFILSSKKLLLSDSGFYLCAWMGSFRQETQYFGPGTRLLVL.

The CDR3 sequence: CASSWGTLDSPLHF. CDR3 in DNA: TGTGCCAGCAGTTGGGGGACACTGGATTCACCCCTCCACTTT. This sequence joins TRBV6-4 and TRBJ1-6; a possible D gene is TRBD1 (6 bases). Germline lookup yields CDR1 MRHNA and CDR2 SNTAGT. This CDR3 is 14 amino acids long. With 5 bases removed from V and 8 bases from J, the gap between germline ends came to 13 bases.

This sequence joins TRBV7-8 and TRBJ2-7; 12 bases agree with TRBD2. With V trimmed by 8 bases and J by 5 bases, 4 bases remained unmatched. CDR1 SGHVS and CDR2 FQNEAQ come from the germline V gene. The CDR3 totals 13 residues. CDR3 coding DNA: TGTGCCAGCCGGACTAGCGGGATCCACGAGCAGTACTTC. Translating it yields CASRTSGIHEQYF.

This clone turned up a few times. This chain links TRBV5-5 with TRBJ1-4; TRBD1 might be the D (5 bases). V lost 0 bases, J lost 7 bases, and 13 bases lay in between. The CDR3 contains 15 residues. Germline CDR1 reads SGHKS; CDR2 reads YYEKEE (reference sequence). CDR3 protein: CASSLGGIRGEKLFF. The CDR3 nucleotides are TGTGCCAGCAGCTTGGGAGGGATTAGGGGTGAAAAACTGTTTTTT.

J is TRBJ2-5 and V is TRBV5-8; maybe TRBD2 (5 bases). CDR1 and CDR2 from the germline V gene are SGHTS and YDEGEE. The CDR3 length is 15 residues. The V end was cut by 4 bases, the J end by 2 bases, with 15 bases between. CDR3 DNA: TGTGCCAGCAGCCACGGACTCCGAACTCAAGAGACCCAGTACTTC. Translation gives CASSHGLRTQETQYF.